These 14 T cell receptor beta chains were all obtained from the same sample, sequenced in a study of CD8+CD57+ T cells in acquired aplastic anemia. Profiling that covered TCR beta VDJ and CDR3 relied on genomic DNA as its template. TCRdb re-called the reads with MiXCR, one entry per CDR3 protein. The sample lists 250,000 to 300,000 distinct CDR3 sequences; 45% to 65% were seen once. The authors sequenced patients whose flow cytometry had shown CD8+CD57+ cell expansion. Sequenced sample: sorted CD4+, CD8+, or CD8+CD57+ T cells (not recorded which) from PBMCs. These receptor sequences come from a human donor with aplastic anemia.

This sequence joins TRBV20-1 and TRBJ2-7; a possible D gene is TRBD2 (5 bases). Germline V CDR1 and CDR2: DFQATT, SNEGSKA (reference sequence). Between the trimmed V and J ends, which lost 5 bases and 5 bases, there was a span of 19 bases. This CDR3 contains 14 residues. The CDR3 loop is CSARSRTRTDEQYF. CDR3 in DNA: TGCAGTGCTCGGTCGCGGACTCGCACCGACGAGCAGTACTTC.

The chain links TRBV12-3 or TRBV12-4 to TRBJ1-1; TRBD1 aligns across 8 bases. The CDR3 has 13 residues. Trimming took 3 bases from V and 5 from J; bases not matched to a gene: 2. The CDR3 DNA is TGTGCCAGCAGTTTTCGGACAGGGACTGAAGCTTTCTTT. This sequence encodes CASSFRTGTEAFF.

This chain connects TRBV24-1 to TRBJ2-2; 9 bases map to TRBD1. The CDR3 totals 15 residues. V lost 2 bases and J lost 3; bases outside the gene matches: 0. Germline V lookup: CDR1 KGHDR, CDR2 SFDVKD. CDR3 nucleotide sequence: TGTGCCACCAGTGATTGGACAGGGGACACCGGGGAGCTGTTTTTT. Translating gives CATSDWTGDTGELFF.

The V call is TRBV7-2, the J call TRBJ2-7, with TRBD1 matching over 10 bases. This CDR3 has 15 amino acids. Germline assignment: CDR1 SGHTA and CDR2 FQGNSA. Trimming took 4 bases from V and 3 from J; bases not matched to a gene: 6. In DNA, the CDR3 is TGTGCCAGCAGCTCGGGACAGGGGCTATACTACGAGCAGTACTTC. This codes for CASSSGQGLYYEQYF.

The chain's CDR3 is CASSQGHIRGEQYF. CDR3 bases: TGTGCCAGCAGCCAAGGGCACATCCGGGGCGAGCAGTACTTC. This chain uses TRBV9 with TRBJ2-7; tentatively, D is TRBD2 (5 bases). Trimming removed 4 bases from V and 6 bases from J, with 17 bases in between. This CDR3 is built from 14 residues. Per the germline V gene, CDR1 is SGDLS and CDR2 is YYNGEE.

In DNA, the CDR3 is TGCAGTGCTAGGGCACAGGGGGACCCTAACTATGGCTACACCTTC. It specifies CSARAQGDPNYGYTF. This chain joins TRBV20-1 and TRBJ1-2; TRBD1 aligns across 8 bases. This CDR3 comprises 15 residues. V shed 3 bases, J shed 0 bases, and the junction held 6 bases outside the gene matches. Germline V CDR1 and CDR2: DFQATT, SNEGSKA (reference sequence).

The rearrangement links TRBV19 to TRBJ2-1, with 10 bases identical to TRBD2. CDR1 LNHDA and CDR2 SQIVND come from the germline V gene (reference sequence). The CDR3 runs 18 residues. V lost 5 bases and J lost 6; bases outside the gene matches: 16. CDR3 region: CASSVSGLAFGFGNEQFF. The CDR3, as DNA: TGTGCCAGTAGTGTCTCGGGACTAGCGTTTGGCTTCGGCAATGAGCAGTTCTTC.

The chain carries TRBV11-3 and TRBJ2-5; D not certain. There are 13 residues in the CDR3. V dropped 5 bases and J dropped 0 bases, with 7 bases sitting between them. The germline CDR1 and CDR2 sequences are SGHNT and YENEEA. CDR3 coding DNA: TGTGCCAGCAGCAGGCGGAACCAAGAGACCCAGTACTTC. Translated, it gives CASSRRNQETQYF.

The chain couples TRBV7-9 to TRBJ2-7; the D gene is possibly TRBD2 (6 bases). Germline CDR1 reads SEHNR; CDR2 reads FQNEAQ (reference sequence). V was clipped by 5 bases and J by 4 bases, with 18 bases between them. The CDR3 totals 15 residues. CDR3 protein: CASSPSGVGGYEQYF. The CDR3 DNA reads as TGTGCCAGCAGCCCAAGTGGGGTTGGAGGGTACGAGCAGTACTTC.

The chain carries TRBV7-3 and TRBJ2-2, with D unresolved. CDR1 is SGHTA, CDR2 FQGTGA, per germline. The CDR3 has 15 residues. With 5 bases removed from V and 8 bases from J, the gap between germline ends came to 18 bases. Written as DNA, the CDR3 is TGTGCCAGCAGCCTCCGAGTCCCTCATATAGGGGAGCTGTTTTTT. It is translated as CASSLRVPHIGELFF.

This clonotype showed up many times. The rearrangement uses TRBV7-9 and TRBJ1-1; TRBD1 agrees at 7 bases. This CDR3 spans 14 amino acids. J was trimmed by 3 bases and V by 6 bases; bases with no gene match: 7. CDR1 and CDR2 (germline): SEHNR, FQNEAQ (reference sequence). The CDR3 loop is CASRKRQGDTEAFF. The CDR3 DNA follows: TGTGCCAGCAGGAAAAGACAGGGCGACACTGAAGCTTTCTTT.

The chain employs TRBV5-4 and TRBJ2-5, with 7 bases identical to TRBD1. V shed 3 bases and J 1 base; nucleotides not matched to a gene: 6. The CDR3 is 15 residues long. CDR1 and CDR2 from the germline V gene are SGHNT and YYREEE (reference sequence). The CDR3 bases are TGTGCCAGCAGCTCCTACAGGGGAACCCAAGAGACCCAGTACTTC. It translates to CASSSYRGTQETQYF.

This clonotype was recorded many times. The CDR3 nucleotides are TGTGCCCGAGTTGGGGGGAACACTGAAGCTTTCTTT. As protein: CARVGGNTEAFF. This chain links TRBV30 with TRBJ1-1; weak D call: TRBD1 (5 bases). Germline CDR1 and CDR2: GTSNPN and SVGIG (reference sequence). CDR3 size: 12 residues. V dropped 8 bases and J dropped 1 base, with 11 bases sitting between them. Variable domain in full (rest from reference TRBV30 and TRBJ1-1): SQTIHQWPATLVQPVGSPLSLECTVEGTSNPNLYWYRQAAGRGLQLLFYSVGIGQISSEVPQNLSASRPQDRQFILSSKKLLLSDSGFYLCARVGGNTEAFFGQGTRLTVV.

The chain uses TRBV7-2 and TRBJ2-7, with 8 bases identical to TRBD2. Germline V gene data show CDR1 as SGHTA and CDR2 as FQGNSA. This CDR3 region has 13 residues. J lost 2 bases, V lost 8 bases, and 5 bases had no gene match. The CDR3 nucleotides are TGTGCCAGCGGCAGCGGGGGCACCTACGAGCAGTACTTC. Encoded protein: CASGSGGTYEQYF. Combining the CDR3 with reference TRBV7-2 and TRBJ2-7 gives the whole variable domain GAGVSQSPSNKVTEKGKDVELRCDPISGHTALYWYRQSLGQGLEFLIYFQGNSAPDKSGLPSDRFSAERTGGSVSTLTIQRTQQEDSAVYLCASGSGGTYEQYFGPGTRLTVT.